These T cell receptor beta chains were read from a single sample in a study of T cells in Graves' hyperthyroidism and ophthalmopathy. TCRdb redid the calling of the multiplex PCR reads with MiXCR, one entry per CDR3 protein. This table has approximately 740,000 distinct CDR3 sequences, approximately 14% appearing once. The sequenced sample consisted of blood. The receptors originated from a woman between 18 and 30 years old with Graves' hyperthyroidism. The CDR3 runs from the conserved cysteine through the conserved F or W. The order of the fields is clone size, V gene, D gene, CDR3 length, J gene, CDR3 protein, CDR3 DNA. D genes are given only for firm matches. Where a row states a size, it is once, few, many or the class of an expanded clone; other rows omit it.

many	TRBV28	-	11	TRBJ2-7	CASRSLAEQYF	TGTGCCAGCAGATCTTTAGCCGAGCAGTACTTC
few	TRBV29-1	TRBD2	13	TRBJ2-1	CSDTSGRYNEQFF	TGCAGCGACACTAGCGGGAGATACAATGAGCAGTTCTTC
many	TRBV7-9	-	13	TRBJ2-3	CASSILSTDTQYF	TGTGCCAGCAGCATACTAAGCACAGATACGCAGTATTTT
-	TRBV5-1	TRBD2	19	TRBJ2-1	CASRAGGASGGSSYNEQFF	TGCGCCAGCAGAGCGGGAGGGGCCTCGGGAGGGTCTTCCTACAATGAGCAGTTCTTC
-	TRBV24-1	-	15	TRBJ2-1	CATSHPGSSYNEQFF	TGTGCCACCAGCCACCCGGGGAGCTCCTACAATGAGCAGTTCTTC
few	TRBV15	-	15	TRBJ1-1	CATSRVPGLNTEAFF	TGTGCCACCAGCAGAGTTCCAGGGTTGAACACTGAAGCTTTCTTT
many	TRBV7-2	-	16	TRBJ2-3	CASSFSLHGPADTQYF	TGTGCCAGCAGCTTCTCTCTCCACGGGCCTGCCGATACGCAGTATTTT
many	TRBV24-1	-	17	TRBJ1-1	CATSDGHSGTGNTEAFF	TGTGCCACCAGTGATGGACACAGCGGGACGGGGAACACTGAAGCTTTCTTT
-	TRBV7-2	TRBD2	17	TRBJ2-1	CASSFGVAGGPYNEQFF	TGTGCCAGCAGCTTTGGGGTAGCGGGAGGGCCCTACAATGAGCAGTTCTTC
few	TRBV5-1	TRBD2	17	TRBJ2-3	CASSSRLAGVVTDTQYF	TGCGCCAGCAGTTCCCGACTAGCGGGAGTCGTCACAGATACGCAGTATTTT
few	TRBV3-1	-	18	TRBJ2-3	CASSQDKGLAYSTDTQYF	TGTGCCAGCAGCCAAGATAAGGGGCTCGCCTACAGCACAGATACGCAGTATTTT
few	TRBV20-1	-	15	TRBJ1-4	CSARVPGVTNEKLFF	TGCAGTGCTAGAGTTCCAGGTGTCACTAATGAAAAACTGTTTTTT
many	TRBV14	-	12	TRBJ1-2	CASSPGWSGYTF	TGTGCCAGCAGCCCCGGTTGGAGTGGCTACACCTTC
-	TRBV9	-	16	TRBJ2-2	CASSVGSDAHTGELFF	TGTGCCAGCAGCGTAGGGTCTGACGCGCACACCGGGGAGCTGTTTTTT
many	TRBV12-3/TRBV12-4	TRBD2	17	TRBJ2-1	CASSFGTSGRPYNEQFF	TGTGCCAGCAGTTTCGGGACTAGCGGGAGACCCTACAATGAGCAGTTCTTC
-	TRBV4-2	-	16	TRBJ2-5	CASSQVFTVEGETQYF	TGTGCCAGCAGCCAAGTATTCACTGTAGAGGGAGAGACCCAGTACTTC
few	TRBV16	-	12	TRBJ1-1	CASSQSDTEAFF	TGTGCCAGCAGCCAATCGGACACTGAAGCTTTCTTT
-	TRBV12-5	-	11	TRBJ2-7	CPEAVSYEQYF	TGTCCCGAAGCGGTCTCCTACGAGCAGTACTTC
-	TRBV24-1	TRBD1	14	TRBJ2-1	CATSDPTGNNEQFF	TGTGCCACCTCTGACCCGACAGGGAACAATGAGCAGTTCTTC
many	TRBV20-1	-	13	TRBJ1-2	CSASVQGTTGYTF	TGCAGTGCTAGCGTCCAGGGAACTACTGGCTACACCTTC
-	TRBV7-8	-	16	TRBJ2-2	CASSLGLYWNTGELFF	TGTGCCAGCAGCTTAGGACTTTACTGGAACACCGGGGAGCTGTTTTTT
many	TRBV30	-	12	TRBJ2-1	CAWSYRYNEQFF	TGTGCCTGGAGTTACAGATACAATGAGCAGTTCTTC
-	TRBV18	TRBD1	17	TRBJ1-4	CASSLTPQGIYNEKLFF	TGTGCCAGCTCACTTACCCCACAGGGGATTTATAATGAAAAACTGTTTTTT
few	TRBV20-1	-	10	TRBJ1-5	CSAGGPIQHF	TGCAGTGCTGGGGGCCCCATACAGCATTTT
-	TRBV5-6	TRBD2	15	TRBJ2-1	CASRLLAGEPNEQFF	TGTGCCAGCAGGCTTCTAGCGGGGGAGCCCAATGAGCAGTTCTTC
many	TRBV24-1	-	22	TRBJ2-5	CATSDQSNRVLVYSLYQETQYF	TGTGCCACCAGTGACCAATCGAACAGGGTCCTTGTGTATTCCCTGTACCAAGAGACCCAGTACTTC
-	TRBV20-1	-	13	TRBJ2-5	CSARLGAQETQYF	TGCAGTGCTAGACTCGGGGCGCAAGAGACCCAGTACTTC
few	TRBV9	-	16	TRBJ2-1	CASSASTAGQYNEQFF	TGTGCCAGCAGCGCCTCTACGGCGGGACAGTACAATGAGCAGTTCTTC
many	TRBV7-2	-	15	TRBJ2-6	CASSSQRSGANVLTF	TGTGCCAGCAGCTCGCAGCGGTCTGGGGCCAACGTCCTGACTTTC